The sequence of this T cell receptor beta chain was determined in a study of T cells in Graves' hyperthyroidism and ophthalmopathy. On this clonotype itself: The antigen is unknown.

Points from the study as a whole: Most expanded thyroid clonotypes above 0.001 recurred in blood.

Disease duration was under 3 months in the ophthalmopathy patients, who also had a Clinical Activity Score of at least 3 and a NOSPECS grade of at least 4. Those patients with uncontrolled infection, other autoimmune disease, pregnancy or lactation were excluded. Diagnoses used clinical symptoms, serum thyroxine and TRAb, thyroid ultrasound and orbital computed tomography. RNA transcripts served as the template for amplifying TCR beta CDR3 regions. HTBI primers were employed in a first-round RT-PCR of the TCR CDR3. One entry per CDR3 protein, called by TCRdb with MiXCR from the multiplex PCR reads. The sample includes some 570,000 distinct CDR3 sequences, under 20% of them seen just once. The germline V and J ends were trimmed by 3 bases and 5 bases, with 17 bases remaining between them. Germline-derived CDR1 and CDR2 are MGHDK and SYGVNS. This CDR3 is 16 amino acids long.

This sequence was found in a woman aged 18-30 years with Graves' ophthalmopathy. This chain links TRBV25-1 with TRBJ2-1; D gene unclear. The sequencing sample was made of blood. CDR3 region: CASSEDPASSNNEQFF. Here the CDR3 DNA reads TGTGCCAGCAGTGAGGACCCCGCTTCGTCTAACAATGAGCAGTTCTTC.